This T cell receptor (beta chain) was recorded in a study of long-term antiretroviral therapy in people with HIV. Trimming took off 0 bases at V and 1 base at J, with 9 bases between the two ends. This CDR3 has 16 residues. The germline V gene encodes CDR1 SGHTA and CDR2 FQGTGA. Version v3.0 of the immunoSEQ assay was performed at survey level. Each sample had sequencing targeting roughly 35,000-55,000 T-cell genomes. TCRdb keeps only in-frame clones here, not all; method: immunoSEQ multiplex PCR. In the table there are about 20,000 clones, roughly 80% of which are singletons. Note on this clone: Its antigen is still unknown.

General study points: HIV repertoires had narrower CDR3 length ranges than controls. Viral resistance, ART adherence and therapy changes all lacked available data. Pre-ART clonal expansions dominated every time point's repertoire.

The material sequenced was unsorted PBMCs, taken 0.6 years after starting antiretroviral therapy. The chain couples TRBV7-3 to TRBJ2-2, with D hard to call. The receptor was derived from a woman under 30 with HIV. CDR3 nucleotide sequence: TGTGCCAGCAGCTTAACGTTAGTCGAGAACACCGGGGAGCTGTTTTTT. Translation: CASSLTLVENTGELFF. Supplemented by reference TRBV7-3 and TRBJ2-2, the full variable domain reads GAGVSQTPSNKVTEKGKYVELRCDPISGHTALYWYRQSLGQGPEFLIYFQGTGAADDSGLPNDRFFAVRPEGSVSTLKIQRTERGDSAVYLCASSLTLVENTGELFFGEGSRLTVL.